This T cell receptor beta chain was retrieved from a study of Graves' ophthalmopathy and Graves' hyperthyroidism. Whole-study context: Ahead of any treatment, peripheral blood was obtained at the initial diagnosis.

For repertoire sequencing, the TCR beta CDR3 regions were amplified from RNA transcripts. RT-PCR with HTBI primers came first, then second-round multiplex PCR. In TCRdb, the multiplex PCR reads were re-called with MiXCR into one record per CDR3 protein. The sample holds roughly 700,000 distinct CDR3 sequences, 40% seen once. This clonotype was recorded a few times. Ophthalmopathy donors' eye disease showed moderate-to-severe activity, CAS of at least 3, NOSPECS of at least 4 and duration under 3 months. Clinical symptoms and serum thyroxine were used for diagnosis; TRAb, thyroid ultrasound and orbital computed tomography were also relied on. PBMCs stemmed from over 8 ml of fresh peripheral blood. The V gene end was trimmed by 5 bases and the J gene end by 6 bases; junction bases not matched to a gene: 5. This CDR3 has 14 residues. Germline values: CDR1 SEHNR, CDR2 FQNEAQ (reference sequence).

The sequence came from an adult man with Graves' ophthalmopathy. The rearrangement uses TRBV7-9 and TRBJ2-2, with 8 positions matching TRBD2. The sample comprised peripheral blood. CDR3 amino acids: CASSVLAGPGELFF. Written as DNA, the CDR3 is TGTGCCAGCAGCGTTCTAGCGGGCCCCGGGGAGCTGTTTTTT.